The sequence of this T cell receptor beta chain was determined in a study of blood T cell repertoires in COVID-19. Study background: Sites in the United States, Italy and Spain provided acute and convalescent COVID-19 samples. T cells, B-cell-depleted T cells, or PBMCs provided the cDNA or gDNA that served as material.

Original processing notes: Reference gene primer amplification gave estimated nucleated cell counts. Some clones are missing from TCRdb's copy, which holds only in-frame ones; the method was immunoSEQ multiplex PCR. D and trimming were read from the DNA, whereas the V and J calls and clone size are those reported in that table. In the table there are about 130,000 clones, under 85% of which are singletons. CDR3 length: 17 amino acids. The J segment lost 0 bases and the V segment lost 4 bases, leaving 8 bases of the junction unmatched. Looked up from germline, CDR1 is SGDLS and CDR2 is YYNGEE. This clone occurred a few times.

The receptor was derived from a man aged 35 to 55 with active or convalescent COVID-19. J is TRBJ2-1 and V is TRBV9, with 9 bases aligning to TRBD2. Sequenced sample: peripheral blood. This CDR3 is CASSSPSGGSSYNEQFF. In DNA form, the CDR3 reads TGTGCCAGCAGCTCTCCCAGCGGGGGGAGCTCCTACAATGAGCAGTTCTTC.